This TCR beta chain comes out of a study of T cells in Graves' hyperthyroidism and ophthalmopathy. With 4 bases clipped from V and 4 bases from J, the junction kept 2 bases outside the gene matches. Germline V lookup: CDR1 DFQATT, CDR2 SNEGSKA (reference sequence). The CDR3 runs 14 residues. Hyperthyroidism of Graves' type that showed no ophthalmopathy progression within 18 months was stable. Exclusion followed for patients with uncontrolled infection, other autoimmune disease, pregnancy or lactation. This clonotype has at least ten counts. Authors of the study amplified TCR beta CDR3 regions from RNA transcripts. The primer set for the first-round RT-PCR of the TCR CDR3 was HTBI. A single record per CDR3 protein comes from TCRdb applying MiXCR to the multiplex PCR reads. The sample yields 600,000 or so distinct CDR3 sequences, under 20% seen once.

The TCR originated in a woman between 25 and 40 years old with Graves' hyperthyroidism. The source material was blood. This chain links TRBV20-1 with TRBJ2-2; 11 bases map to TRBD2. The chain's CDR3 is CSATGLAGTGELFF. CDR3 nucleotides: TGCAGTGCTACCGGACTAGCGGGCACCGGGGAGCTGTTTTTT.